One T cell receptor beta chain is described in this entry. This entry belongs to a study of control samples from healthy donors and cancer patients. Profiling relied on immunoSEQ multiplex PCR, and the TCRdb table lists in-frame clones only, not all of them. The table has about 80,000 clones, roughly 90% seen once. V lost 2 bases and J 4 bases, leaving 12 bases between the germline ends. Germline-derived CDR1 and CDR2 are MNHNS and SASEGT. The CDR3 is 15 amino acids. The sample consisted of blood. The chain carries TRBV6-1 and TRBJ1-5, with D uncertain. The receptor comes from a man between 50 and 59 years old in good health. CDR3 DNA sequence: TGTGCCAGCAGTGAATCGGGGTCGGGGAATCAGCCCCAGCATTTT. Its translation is CASSESGSGNQPQHF.